Following are 3 T cell receptor beta chains from one sample sequenced in a study of blood T cell repertoires in COVID-19. The protocol was immunoSEQ multiplex PCR, while the TCRdb copy is restricted to in-frame clones and leaves out a portion. Here the sample spans 35,000 to 50,000 clones, approximately 84% being singletons. What was sequenced was peripheral blood. All receptors derive from a human donor in a cohort sampled during active COVID-19.

The chain links TRBV2 to TRBJ1-2; possible D gene TRBD1, 6 bases. In germline, CDR1 is SNHLY, CDR2 FYNNEI. This CDR3 spans 15 amino acids. V lost 4 bases and J 0 bases, leaving 12 bases between the germline ends. DNA of the CDR3: TGTGCCAGCAGTGTGGACAGCCGAGCTAACTATGGCTACACCTTC. Amino acid sequence: CASSVDSRANYGYTF. Filled out from reference TRBV2 and TRBJ1-2, the complete variable domain reads EPEVTQTPSHQVTQMGQEVILRCVPISNHLYFYWYRQILGQKVEFLVSFYNNEISEKSEIFDDQFSVERPDGSNFTLKIRSTKLEDSAMYFCASSVDSRANYGYTFGSGTRLTVV.

The V and J genes are TRBV5-1 and TRBJ1-2, with 9 bases aligning to TRBD1. Germline V gene lookup returns CDR1 SGHRS and CDR2 YFSETQ. CDR3 length: 14 residues. V dropped 4 bases and J dropped 11; count of bases not matched to a gene: 12. As DNA, the CDR3 is TGCGCCAGCAGCCCGGGACAGGGAGGGATGGCGTACACCTTC. This gives the protein CASSPGQGGMAYTF.

This clone showed up just once. The V and J genes are TRBV5-8 and TRBJ2-5, with D possibly matching TRBD2 (6 bases). The V end lost 3 bases, the J end lost 4 bases, and 13 bases lay between the germline ends. Germline V gene lookup returns CDR1 SGHTS and CDR2 YDEGEE. The length of the CDR3 is 14 residues. The CDR3 DNA reads TGTGCCAGCAGCTCTTTAGCGGCGGGAGAGACCCAGTACTTC. This gives the protein CASSSLAAGETQYF.